This TCR beta chain appears in the sequencing data of a study of blood T cell repertoires in COVID-19. TCRdb's copy holds only in-frame clones and misses some; the assay was immunoSEQ multiplex PCR. Among tens of thousands of clones listed, 86% were seen once. The germline gives CDR1 MNHEY, CDR2 SVGEGT. Trimming took 6 bases from V and 1 from J, leaving 10 bases between them. The CDR3 spans 14 residues. The chain has TRBV6-2 or TRBV6-3 and TRBJ2-1; D not resolved. This clonotype was obtained from a woman aged 55-69 years with acute or convalescent COVID-19. The sequenced material came from peripheral blood. This CDR3 reads CASSPYHSYNEQFF. Here the CDR3 DNA reads TGTGCCAGCAGCCCCTATCATTCCTACAATGAGCAGTTCTTC.